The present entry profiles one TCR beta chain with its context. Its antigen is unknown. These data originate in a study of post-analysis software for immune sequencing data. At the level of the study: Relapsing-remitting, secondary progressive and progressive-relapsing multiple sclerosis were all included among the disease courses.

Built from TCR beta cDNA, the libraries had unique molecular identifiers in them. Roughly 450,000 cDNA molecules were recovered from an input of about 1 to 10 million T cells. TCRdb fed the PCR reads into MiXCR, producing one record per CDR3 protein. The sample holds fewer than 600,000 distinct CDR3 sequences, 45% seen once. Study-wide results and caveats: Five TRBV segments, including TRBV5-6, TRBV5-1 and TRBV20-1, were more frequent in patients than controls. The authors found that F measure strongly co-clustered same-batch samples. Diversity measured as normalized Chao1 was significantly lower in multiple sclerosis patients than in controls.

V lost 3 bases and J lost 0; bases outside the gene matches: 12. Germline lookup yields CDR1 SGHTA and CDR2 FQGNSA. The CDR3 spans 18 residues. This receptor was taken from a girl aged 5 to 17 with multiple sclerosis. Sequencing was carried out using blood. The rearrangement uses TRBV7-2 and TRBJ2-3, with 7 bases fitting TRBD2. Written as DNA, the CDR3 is TGTGCCAGCAGCTTTCGGCGGGCAAGCGGGGATAGCACAGATACGCAGTATTTT. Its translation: CASSFRRASGDSTDTQYF.